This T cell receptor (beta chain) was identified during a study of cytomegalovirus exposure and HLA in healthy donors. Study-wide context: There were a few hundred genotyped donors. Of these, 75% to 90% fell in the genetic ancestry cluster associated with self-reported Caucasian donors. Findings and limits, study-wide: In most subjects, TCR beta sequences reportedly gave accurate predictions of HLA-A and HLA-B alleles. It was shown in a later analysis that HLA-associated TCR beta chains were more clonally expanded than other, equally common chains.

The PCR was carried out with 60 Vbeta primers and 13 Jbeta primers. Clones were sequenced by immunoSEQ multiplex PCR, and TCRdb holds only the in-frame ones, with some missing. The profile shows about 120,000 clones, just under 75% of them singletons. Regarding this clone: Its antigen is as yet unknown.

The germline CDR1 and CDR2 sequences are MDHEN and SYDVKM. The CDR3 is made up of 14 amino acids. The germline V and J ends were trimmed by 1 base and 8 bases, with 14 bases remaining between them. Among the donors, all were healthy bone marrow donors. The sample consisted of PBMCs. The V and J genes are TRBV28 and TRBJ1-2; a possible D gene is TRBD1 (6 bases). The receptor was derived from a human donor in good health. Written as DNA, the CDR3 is TGTGCCAGCAGTTTATTTGGGGGCCCTTCAGGCTACACCTTC. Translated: CASSLFGGPSGYTF.